The clone carrying this T cell receptor (beta chain) appeared once. Antigen unknown. Assay: immunoSEQ multiplex PCR; the TCRdb copy retains only in-frame clones and omits some. The sample yields 120,000 to 150,000 clones, around 91% seen once. These data come from a study of T cell responses to AZD1222 COVID-19 vaccine. General study points: The donor cohort was predominantly white British with a female majority, and clonal diversity may have been underestimated. Spike-specific TCR breadth rose after two AZD1222 doses, and depth rose as well.

The receptor was derived from an adult in good health. Sequences were derived from peripheral blood, sampled on day 0 of AZD1222 vaccination.

CDR3 bases: TGCGCCAGCACCTTAGGGCAAGGACTCGGCACAGATACGCAGTATTTT. Protein sequence: CASTLGQGLGTDTQYF. V gene TRBV4-1 combines with J gene TRBJ2-3; possibly TRBD2 for D (5 bases). Germline CDR1 and CDR2: MGHRA and YSYEKL. This CDR3 region has 16 residues. V shed 7 bases and J shed 1 base, with 18 bases lying between them.